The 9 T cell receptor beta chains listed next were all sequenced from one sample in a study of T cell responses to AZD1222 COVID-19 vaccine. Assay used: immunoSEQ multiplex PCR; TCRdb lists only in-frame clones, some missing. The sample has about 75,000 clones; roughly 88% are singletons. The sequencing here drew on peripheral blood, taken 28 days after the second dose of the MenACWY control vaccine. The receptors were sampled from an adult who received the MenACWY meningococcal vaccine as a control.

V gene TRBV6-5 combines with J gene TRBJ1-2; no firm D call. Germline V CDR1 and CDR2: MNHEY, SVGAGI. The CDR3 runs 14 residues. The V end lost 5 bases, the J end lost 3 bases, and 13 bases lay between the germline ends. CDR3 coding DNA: TGTGCCAGCAGTCGGTTGACCGCCGACTATGGCTACACCTTC. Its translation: CASSRLTADYGYTF.

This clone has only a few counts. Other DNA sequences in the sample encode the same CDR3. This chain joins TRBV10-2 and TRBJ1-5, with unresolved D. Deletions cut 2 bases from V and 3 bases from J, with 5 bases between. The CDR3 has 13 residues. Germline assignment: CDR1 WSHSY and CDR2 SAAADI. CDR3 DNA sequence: TGCGCCAGCAGTGAGGGTAACAATCAGCCCCAGCATTTT. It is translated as CASSEGNNQPQHF.

In DNA form, the CDR3 reads TGCAGCGTTGGGAGGAGGGACCAAGAGACCCAGTACTTC. Translated, it gives CSVGRRDQETQYF. V and J are TRBV29-1 and TRBJ2-5, with D possibly being TRBD2 (6 bases). Trimming left V 4 bases short and J 0 bases short, with 9 bases between. The length of the CDR3 is 13 residues. Germline V CDR1 and CDR2: SQVTM, ANQGSEA.

DNA for the CDR3: TGCGCCAGCAGCCTCCTCGGGACTAGCGGGGGGGGACCTGGGTTCTTC. This sequence encodes CASSLLGTSGGGPGFF. The chain combines TRBV5-1 with TRBJ2-1; 16 bases line up with TRBD2. Unmatched junction bases numbered 13, after V lost 4 bases and J lost 15 bases. The CDR3 has 16 amino acids. Germline CDR1 reads SGHRS; CDR2 reads YFSETQ.

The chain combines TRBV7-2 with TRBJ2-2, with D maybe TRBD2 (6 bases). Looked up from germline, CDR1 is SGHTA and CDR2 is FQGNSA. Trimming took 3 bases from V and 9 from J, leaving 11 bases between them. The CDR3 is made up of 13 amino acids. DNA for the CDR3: TGTGCCAGCAGCTTCAGAGGAGGGCGGGAGCTGTTTTTT. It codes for CASSFRGGRELFF.

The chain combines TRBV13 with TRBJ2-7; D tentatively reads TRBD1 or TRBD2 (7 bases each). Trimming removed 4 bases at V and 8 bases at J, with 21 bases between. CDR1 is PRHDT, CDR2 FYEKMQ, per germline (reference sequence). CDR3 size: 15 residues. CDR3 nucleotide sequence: TGTGCCAGCAGCTCACAGGGGAGGGGCCTCCCTAAGCAGTACTTC. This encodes CASSSQGRGLPKQYF.

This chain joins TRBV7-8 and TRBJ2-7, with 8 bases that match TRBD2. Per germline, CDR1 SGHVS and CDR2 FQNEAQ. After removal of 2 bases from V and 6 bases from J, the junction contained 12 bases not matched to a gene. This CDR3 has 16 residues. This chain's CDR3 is CASSLLGSGDFVEQYF. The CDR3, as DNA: TGTGCCAGCAGCTTACTCGGTAGCGGGGACTTCGTCGAGCAGTACTTC.

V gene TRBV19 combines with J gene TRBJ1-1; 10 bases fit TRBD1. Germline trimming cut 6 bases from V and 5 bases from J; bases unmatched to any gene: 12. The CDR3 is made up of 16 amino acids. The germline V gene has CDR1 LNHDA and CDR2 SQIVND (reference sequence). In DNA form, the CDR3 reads TGTGCCAGTAGCCCCAGGGGGACAGGGGTGATGACTGAAGCTTTCTTT. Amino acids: CASSPRGTGVMTEAFF.

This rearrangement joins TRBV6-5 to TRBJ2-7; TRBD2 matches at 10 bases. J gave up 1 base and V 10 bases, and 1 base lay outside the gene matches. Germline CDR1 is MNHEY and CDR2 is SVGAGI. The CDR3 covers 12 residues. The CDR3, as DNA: TGTGCCACTAGCGGGGGTTCCTACGAGCAGTACTTC. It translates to CATSGGSYEQYF.